This T cell receptor (beta chain) derives from a study of blood T cells in healthy people across ages. With a J-beta primer mix and a sample-barcoded 5' primer, a second PCR ran roughly 6 to 12 cycles. TCRdb redid the calling of the 5' RACE reads with MiXCR, one entry per CDR3 protein. The table has around 1.7 million distinct CDR3 sequences, 28% seen once. This clonotype was observed a handful of times. The specimen was blood. This clonotype was obtained from a woman aged 25 to 45 in good health.

CDR3 sequence (DNA): TGCAGTGCGGGACTAGCGGGAGCGCGCGACCGCGAGCAGTACTTC. This encodes CSAGLAGARDREQYF. The chain combines TRBV20-1 with TRBJ2-5, with 14 bases identical to TRBD2. The J call may be mistaken, given a closer DNA end match to TRBJ2-7. Germline loops: CDR1 DFQATT, CDR2 SNEGSKA (reference sequence). CDR3 length: 15 amino acids.